Listed here are 24 T cell receptor beta chains from one sample, sequenced in a study of monozygotic twins with inflammatory bowel disease. TCRdb reanalyzed the 5' RACE reads and collapses them to one entry per CDR3 protein, without DNA. The sample's table shows approximately 40,000 distinct CDR3 sequences. Sequencing was done on a sample of blood. All receptors derive from a human donor with ulcerative colitis or Crohn's disease, or a healthy co-twin of an affected twin (not recorded which).

The V gene is TRBV3-1, the J gene TRBJ2-5; the D call of TRBD2 rests on TCRdb alone, since no DNA is present to check it. Germline-derived CDR1 and CDR2 are LGHDT and YNNKEL (reference sequence). This CDR3 is 14 amino acids long. The CDR3 sequence is CASSQRTAVETQYF.

This chain links TRBV28 with TRBJ1-5; the D gene TCRdb calls, TRBD1, cannot be checked with no DNA. The CDR3 length is 14 residues. CDR1 and CDR2 (germline): MDHEN, SYDVKM. The CDR3 reads CASSLGQGNQPQHF.

The gene calls are TRBV6-2 or TRBV6-3 and TRBJ1-1; absent DNA, TCRdb's TRBD1 call cannot be checked. The CDR3 consists of 15 residues. The germline gives CDR1 MNHEY, CDR2 SVGEGT. The CDR3 sequence: CASHPFQGHDTEAFF.

This chain joins TRBV20-1 and TRBJ2-1; TCRdb's D gene call, TRBD2, goes unchecked for lack of DNA. The CDR3 consists of 19 residues. Per the germline V gene, CDR1 is DFQATT and CDR2 is SNEGSKA (reference sequence). The CDR3 sequence is CSARARVAGGPILYNEQFF.

The chain couples TRBV12-3 or TRBV12-4 to TRBJ1-1; TCRdb proposes TRBD1, but this gene call is untestable without DNA. The CDR3 length is 15 residues. The CDR3 reads CASSLALKGGTEAFF.

The CDR3 loop reads CASSSRWDGLTYEQYF. This chain uses TRBV11-2 with TRBJ2-7; TCRdb returns TRBD1, unconfirmable since there is no DNA. The V gene's germline CDR1 is SGHAT and CDR2 FQNNGV. This CDR3 region has 16 residues.

Its frequency marks this clonotype as medium-sized (0.01 to 0.1%). The J gene is TRBJ2-1, the V gene TRBV4-1; TCRdb designates TRBD1, a call that cannot be tested without DNA. CDR1 is MGHRA, CDR2 YSYEKL, per germline. The CDR3 loop spans 18 amino acids. The chain's CDR3 is CASSRGVGTTSSYNEQFF.

CDR3 in amino acids: CASSVTGRTYEQYF. V is TRBV5-4 and J is TRBJ2-7; TCRdb proposes TRBD1, but this gene call is untestable without DNA. The CDR3 length is 14 residues. In germline, CDR1 is SGHNT, CDR2 YYREEE (reference sequence).

The gene calls are TRBV29-1 and TRBJ1-2. This CDR3 spans 11 amino acids. Germline loops: CDR1 SQVTM, CDR2 ANQGSEA. CDR3: CSCGQTNGYTF.

The chain links TRBV20-1 to TRBJ2-7. The CDR3 spans 13 residues. The V gene's germline CDR1 is DFQATT and CDR2 SNEGSKA (reference sequence). Here the CDR3 reads CSANRGSSNEQYF.

V and J are TRBV30 and TRBJ2-3; TCRdb outputs TRBD1, but without DNA this stays unchecked. The CDR3 has 16 amino acids. Germline V gene sequence: CDR1 GTSNPN, CDR2 SVGIG (reference sequence). CDR3 region: CAWSEPDPGATDTQYF.

This rearrangement joins TRBV4-1 to TRBJ1-2; TCRdb lists TRBD1, though no DNA is available to test this call. There are 14 residues in the CDR3. Germline-derived CDR1 and CDR2 are MGHRA and YSYEKL. CDR3 in amino acids: CASSQPTGNYGYTF.

The chain links TRBV24-1 to TRBJ2-3. CDR3 length equals 14 residues. CDR1 KGHDR and CDR2 SFDVKD come from the germline V gene. CDR3 loop: CATSDLAGTDTQYF.

This sequence joins TRBV5-1 and TRBJ2-4; TCRdb proposes TRBD1, but this gene call is untestable without DNA. This CDR3 has 13 residues. The germline CDR1 and CDR2 sequences are SGHRS and YFSETQ. The CDR3 reads CASSPQTVNMQYF. Full variable domain (rest looked up from reference TRBV5-1 and TRBJ2-4): KAGVTQTPRYLIKTRGQQVTLSCSPISGHRSVSWYQQTPGQGLQFLFEYFSETQRNKGNFPGRFSGRQFSNSRSEMNVSTLELGDSALYLCASSPQTVNMQYFGAGTRLSVL.

The V call is TRBV7-2, the J call TRBJ1-1. CDR3 size: 16 residues. Germline CDR1 is SGHTA and CDR2 is FQGNSA. CDR3 in amino acids: CASSPGPGRGFTEAFF.

This chain connects TRBV6-1 to TRBJ2-3; TCRdb lists TRBD1, though no DNA is available to test this call. Germline V lookup: CDR1 MNHNS, CDR2 SASEGT. The CDR3 length is 13 residues. CDR3 residues: CASTRDPGDTQYF.

V usage is TRBV20-1 and J usage is TRBJ2-1; the D gene TCRdb calls, TRBD2, cannot be checked with no DNA. Germline V gene sequence: CDR1 DFQATT, CDR2 SNEGSKA (reference sequence). This CDR3 contains 15 residues. This CDR3 is CSSSPGTSGGIEQFF.

The gene calls are TRBV2 and TRBJ1-5; TCRdb's assignment of TRBD1 cannot be checked, as there is no DNA. This CDR3 is 15 amino acids long. CDR1 is SNHLY and CDR2 is FYNNEI in the germline V gene. This CDR3 reads CASSERTGENQPQHF. The variable domain in full, with the rest retrieved from reference TRBV2 and TRBJ1-5, is EPEVTQTPSHQVTQMGQEVILRCVPISNHLYFYWYRQILGQKVEFLVSFYNNEISEKSEIFDDQFSVERPDGSNFTLKIRSTKLEDSAMYFCASSERTGENQPQHFGDGTRLSIL.

J is TRBJ1-1 and V is TRBV15; TCRdb gives TRBD1 as the D gene, but with no DNA this cannot be confirmed. The CDR3 sequence is 14 residues long. Germline V gene data show CDR1 as LNHNV and CDR2 as YYDKDF (reference sequence). CDR3 in amino acids: CATSRGQVNTEAFF.

V and J are TRBV28 and TRBJ2-5; TCRdb's D call of TRBD1 is untestable without DNA. The CDR3 extends over 16 amino acids. CDR1 MDHEN and CDR2 SYDVKM come from the germline V gene. CDR3 residues: CASSPSGQGLIETQYF.

The rearrangement links TRBV6-1 to TRBJ2-2. The CDR3 extends over 14 amino acids. Germline CDR1 MNHNS, CDR2 SASEGT. The CDR3 is CATQYSPSPGELFF.

The V call is TRBV5-5, the J call TRBJ2-7. This CDR3 has 14 residues. The germline gives CDR1 SGHKS, CDR2 YYEKEE (reference sequence). The CDR3 region is CASSLTGSSYEQYF.

The rearrangement links TRBV13 to TRBJ2-1; TCRdb names TRBD2, which stays unverified in the absence of DNA. Germline CDR1 reads PRHDT; CDR2 reads FYEKMQ (reference sequence). This CDR3 contains 21 residues. The CDR3 region is CASSPPGVREGYTTLANEQFF.

V and J are TRBV11-2 and TRBJ2-3. The CDR3 consists of 18 residues. CDR1 and CDR2 (germline): SGHAT, FQNNGV. The CDR3 sequence is CASSLDRLLPDKTDTQYF.